Described below is a single T cell receptor (beta chain) sequence and its context. Antigen: not known. The sample is drawn from a study of vaccination and CD4 T cells after COVID-19. Study-wide background: A positive SARS-CoV-2 nasal swab PCR result was recorded for each convalescent patient; about 10 were mild and one severe. Post-vaccine sampling followed dose two by a median about 69 days (range 14 to 241).

Study-level results: There was no significant change from 21 to 38 median reactive clonotypes. Within convalescent individuals, 304 out of 307 vaccine-specific clones proved to be spike mono-reactive.

From the PCR reads, TCRdb called clonotypes with MiXCR, one entry per CDR3 protein. The top ten clones hold roughly 5.9% of a sample with about 39,000 distinct CDR3 sequences, 36% of them seen once. The sample's time point: late sampling 161 to 241 days after vaccination in a few convalescent patients. The CDR3 runs to 12 residues. The germline V gene has CDR1 SGHTA and CDR2 FQGNSA. Deletions cut 3 bases from V and 7 bases from J, with 9 bases between. The sequence was collected from a human donor who had recovered from COVID-19. The chain recombines TRBV7-2 with TRBJ1-2, with D possibly matching TRBD1 (6 bases). Sequences were derived from CD4+ T cells from blood, sampled about 7 months after SARS-CoV-2 vaccination. The CDR3 DNA is TGTGCCAGCAGCTTCCAGGGGAGTGGCTACACCTTC. Residues: CASSFQGSGYTF.